Detailed here is one T cell receptor beta chain. Germline CDR1 and CDR2: SGHNT and YYREEE (reference sequence). J gave up 1 base and V 3 bases, and 0 bases lay outside the gene matches. This CDR3 has 13 amino acids. Sequencing used immunoSEQ multiplex PCR; TCRdb keeps in-frame clones, though not all of them. The sample gives some 30,000 clones, around 87% of which show up once; approximately 9.4% is in the top ten. The data derive from a study of somatic mutations in cytotoxic T cells in rheumatoid arthritis. For the study at large: There were some V beta antibody-stained T-cell populations flow-sorted at nearly 100% purity, and these included V beta1+ cells sequenced for TCRB.

The chain carries TRBV5-4 and TRBJ2-5, with 7 bases lining up with TRBD1. The clonotype originates from an adult with rheumatoid arthritis. The sample consisted of CD8+ T cells sorted from blood. This CDR3 is CASSWDSQETQYF. The DNA of the CDR3 is TGTGCCAGCAGCTGGGACAGCCAAGAGACCCAGTACTTC.